These T cell receptor beta chains were read from a single sample in a study of cytomegalovirus exposure and HLA in healthy donors. The repertoire was sequenced with immunoSEQ multiplex PCR; TCRdb's copy has only in-frame clones and lacks some. The repertoire holds some 150,000 clones, about 88% seen once, with 3% in the top ten. Sequencing used PBMCs. These receptors originate from a man between 18 and 29 years old in good health and CMV-seronegative. The CDR3 runs from the conserved cysteine through the conserved F or W. A D gene is named only where the DNA matches it firmly. The size of a clone is reported for some rows only, either as once, few or many, or as a class for expanded clones.

TRBD2 TRBJ2-7 NA TRBV5-4 CASSLGGRAGEQYF TGTGCCAGCAGCTTGGGAGGGAGGGCCGGCGAGCAGTACTTC
TRBD2 TRBJ2-7 NA TRBV7-9 CASSYESGKKSYEQYF TGTGCCAGCAGCTACGAAAGCGGGAAGAAGTCCTACGAGCAGTACTTC
TRBD2 TRBJ2-7 NA TRBV11-2 CASSRGAGDPYEQYF TGTGCCAGCAGCCGAGGAGCGGGAGACCCCTACGAGCAGTACTTC
NA TRBJ2-1 once TRBV11-2 CASSSRMTGMNEQFF TGTGCCAGCAGCTCACGGATGACAGGAATGAATGAGCAGTTCTTC
TRBD1 TRBJ1-2 NA TRBV10-3 CAISESGQGYGYTF TGTGCCATCAGTGAGTCGGGACAGGGCTATGGCTACACCTTC
TRBD1 TRBJ1-2 NA TRBV5-4 CASSLEQGAGYGYTF TGTGCCAGCAGCTTGGAGCAGGGGGCGGGCTATGGCTACACCTTC
NA TRBJ2-7 NA TRBV7-9 CASSPPSGTWGEQYF TGTGCCAGCAGCCCCCCCTCTGGGACTTGGGGCGAGCAGTACTTC
TRBD1 TRBJ1-1 NA TRBV28 CASSGTGRDTEAFF TGTGCCAGCAGTGGGACAGGGCGGGATACTGAAGCTTTCTTT
NA TRBJ1-2 few TRBV28 CASSLEDYGYTF TGTGCCAGCAGTCTAGAAGATTATGGCTACACCTTC
TRBD2 TRBJ2-2 NA TRBV5-1 CASSTGTSGRNTGELFF TGCGCCAGCAGCACCGGGACTAGCGGACGTAACACCGGGGAGCTGTTTTTT
TRBD2 TRBJ2-3 NA TRBV4-1 CASSQGVGSGGFTDTQYF TGCGCCAGCAGCCAAGGCGTCGGTAGCGGGGGCTTCACAGATACGCAGTATTTT
NA TRBJ1-1 few TRBV11-2 CASSPSRPSGVNTEAFF TGTGCCAGCAGCCCCAGCCGGCCGTCAGGGGTGAACACTGAAGCTTTCTTT
TRBD1 TRBJ2-3 NA TRBV10-3 CAIQEQDRAGDTQYF TGTGCCATTCAAGAACAGGACAGGGCGGGAGATACGCAGTATTTT
TRBD1 TRBJ2-5 NA TRBV2 CARDRGRETQYF TGTGCCAGGGACAGGGGGCGAGAGACCCAGTACTTC
NA TRBJ2-7 NA TRBV14 CASSPGLWGGQYF TGTGCCAGCAGCCCAGGCTTATGGGGAGGGCAGTACTTC
TRBD1 TRBJ1-2 NA TRBV28 CASSFQGAKYFNTF TGTGCCAGCAGTTTTCAGGGGGCGAAGTATTTTAACACCTTC
NA TRBJ2-3 NA TRBV2 CASSEAVVSDTQYF TGTGCCAGCAGTGAAGCAGTAGTTTCCGATACGCAGTATTTT
TRBD2 TRBJ2-1 NA TRBV5-1 CASSLMVAGGPGDEQFF TGCGCCAGCAGCTTGATGGTAGCGGGAGGGCCAGGGGATGAGCAGTTCTTC
NA TRBJ2-3 NA TRBV7-2 CASSTQGGVQYF TGTGCCAGCAGCACGCAGGGGGGTGTGCAGTATTTT
NA TRBJ2-4 NA TRBV4-1 CASSQDAAGNIQYF TGCGCCAGCAGCCAAGATGCTGCGGGAAACATTCAGTACTTC
NA TRBJ1-1 NA TRBV5-4 CASSRNRGGPSGSDFF TGTGCCAGCAGCCGTAATAGGGGCGGACCTTCAGGTAGTGATTTCTTT
NA TRBJ1-1 NA TRBV4-2 CASSQDSGGARGEAFF TGTGCCAGCAGCCAAGATTCAGGAGGGGCGAGGGGTGAAGCTTTCTTT
NA TRBJ2-3 NA TRBV7-2 CASSWRLVSDTQYF TGTGCCAGCAGCTGGCGACTAGTTTCAGATACGCAGTATTTT
TRBD2 TRBJ2-1 once TRBV27 CASTWTGGDNEQFF TGTGCCAGCACTTGGACGGGGGGAGACAATGAGCAGTTCTTC
TRBD2 TRBJ2-3 once TRBV25-1 CASSEAGGGCTDTQYF TGTGCCAGCAGTGAAGCGGGAGGGGGTTGCACAGATACGCAGTATTTT
NA TRBJ2-7 NA TRBV29-1 CSLTDSFGEQYF TGCAGCTTAACGGACTCTTTTGGAGAGCAGTACTTC
TRBD1 TRBJ1-5 NA TRBV28 CAIRGQANQPQHF TGTGCCATCCGGGGACAGGCGAATCAGCCCCAGCATTTT
TRBD1 TRBJ2-7 NA TRBV4-3 CASSQNRDRVYEQYF TGCGCCAGCAGCCAGAACCGGGACAGGGTCTACGAGCAGTACTTC
NA TRBJ1-3 NA TRBV15 CATSRGNPGSGNTIYF TGTGCCACCAGCAGAGGAAACCCGGGCTCTGGAAACACCATATATTTT
TRBD1 TRBJ2-1 once TRBV2 CASSFTPGTGFDNEQFF TGTGCCAGCAGTTTTACACCCGGGACAGGGTTTGACAATGAGCAGTTCTTC
NA TRBJ2-5 once TRBV10-3 CAISGSLAAQETQYF TGTGCCATCAGTGGGTCCCTAGCTGCTCAAGAGACCCAGTACTTC
TRBD1 TRBJ2-1 NA TRBV27 CASSLRGTVYNEQFF TGTGCCAGCAGTTTAAGGGGGACAGTGTACAATGAGCAGTTCTTC
TRBD2 TRBJ2-7 few TRBV28 CASSWEGYEQYF TGTGCCAGCAGTTGGGAGGGCTACGAGCAGTACTTC
NA TRBJ2-3 NA TRBV7-8 CASSFRLNLGTDTQYF TGTGCCAGCAGCTTTCGTCTGAATCTCGGTACAGATACGCAGTATTTT
NA TRBJ1-1 NA TRBV27 CASNSYGSQNTEAFF TGTGCCAGCAACTCATACGGGAGTCAAAACACTGAAGCTTTCTTT
TRBD1 TRBJ1-5 NA TRBV5-8 CASSIAGGYQPQHF TGTGCCAGCAGCATAGCAGGGGGTTATCAGCCCCAGCATTTT
NA TRBJ2-4 NA TRBV20-1 CSAESSDFQYF TGCAGTGCCGAATCGTCCGACTTTCAGTACTTC
TRBD2 TRBJ2-3 NA TRBV7-6 CASSLVGRGVPDTQYF TGTGCCAGCAGCTTAGTAGGGCGGGGGGTCCCAGATACGCAGTATTTT
NA TRBJ2-7 NA TRBV4-3 CASSQEGQGGYEQYF TGCGCCAGCAGCCAAGAGGGCCAGGGAGGCTACGAGCAGTACTTC
TRBD2 TRBJ2-1 NA TRBV6-5 CASSLLAGGLDEQFF TGTGCCAGCAGTCTACTAGCGGGAGGTCTTGATGAGCAGTTCTTC
TRBD1 TRBJ1-4 NA TRBV6-6 CASSSPGQGDEKLFF TGTGCCAGCAGTTCCCCGGGACAGGGGGATGAAAAACTGTTTTTT
TRBD2 TRBJ2-2 NA TRBV6-6 CASSSRLAGSTGELFF TGTGCCAGCAGTTCCAGACTAGCGGGTAGCACCGGGGAGCTGTTTTTT
TRBD2 TRBJ2-5 NA TRBV5-4 CASSLSLAGAAMETQYF TGTGCCAGCAGCCTGAGTTTAGCGGGGGCCGCTATGGAGACCCAGTACTTC
NA TRBJ2-1 NA TRBV30 CAERDGWGPRLGEQFF TGTGCCGAACGGGACGGGTGGGGGCCGCGGCTTGGTGAGCAGTTCTTC
NA TRBJ2-3 NA TRBV6-5 CASTQGRSNTDTQYF TGTGCCAGCACCCAGGGTCGGTCGAACACAGATACGCAGTATTTT
NA TRBJ1-5 NA TRBV7-2 CASSLASRSRNQPQHF TGTGCCAGCAGCTTAGCGAGCCGATCTCGCAATCAGCCCCAGCATTTT
NA TRBJ2-1 NA TRBV28 CASSLYDSPYNEQFF TGTGCCAGCAGTTTATACGACAGCCCCTACAATGAGCAGTTCTTC
NA TRBJ2-1 once TRBV27 CASSLGLGNEQFF TGTGCCAGCAGTTTGGGGCTAGGCAATGAGCAGTTCTTC
NA TRBJ2-1 NA TRBV10-3 CAISDLRSSYNEQFF TGTGCCATCAGTGACCTCCGGAGCTCCTACAATGAGCAGTTCTTC
TRBD2 TRBJ2-5 NA TRBV5-1 CASFRTSGDQETQYF TGCGCCAGCTTTAGGACTAGCGGGGACCAAGAGACCCAGTACTTC
NA TRBJ2-7 few TRBV7-8 CASLGVLYEQYF TGTGCCAGCCTCGGGGTACTCTACGAGCAGTACTTC
TRBD1 TRBJ1-1 NA TRBV6-6 CASSNHWTGLIEAFF TGTGCCAGCAGTAACCATTGGACAGGATTAATCGAAGCTTTCTTT
NA TRBJ1-4 NA TRBV28 CASSGRRGRAFEKLFF TGTGCCAGCAGTGGGCGCCGAGGCAGGGCTTTTGAAAAACTGTTTTTT
NA TRBJ2-3 NA TRBV18 CASSPRDNTDTQYF TGTGCCAGCTCACCACGGGACAACACAGATACGCAGTATTTT
NA TRBJ2-7 NA TRBV5-1 CASSLAGTYEQYF TGCGCCAGCAGCTTGGCCGGGACCTACGAGCAGTACTTC
NA TRBJ1-1 NA TRBV2 CASSETGLNTEAFF TGTGCCAGCAGTGAAACAGGCCTGAACACTGAAGCTTTCTTT
TRBD1 TRBJ1-5 NA TRBV27 CASSSLTGGNQPQHF TGTGCCAGCAGTTCCCTGACAGGGGGCAATCAGCCCCAGCATTTT
NA TRBJ2-5 NA TRBV2 CASTGRQTQYF TGTGCCAGCACAGGTAGACAGACCCAGTACTTC
TRBD1 TRBJ1-1 NA TRBV11-2 CASSSLMAGTGISNTEAFF TGTGCCAGCAGCTCGCTCATGGCCGGGACAGGGATTTCGAACACTGAAGCTTTCTTT
NA TRBJ1-2 few TRBV28 CASRSGGANYGYTF TGTGCCAGCAGATCGGGGGGCGCGAACTATGGCTACACCTTC